This entry lists 30 T cell receptor beta chains sequenced from one sample in a study of T cell clonality in common variable immunodeficiency. General observations from the study: Fewer deletions and N-nucleotide insertions were reportedly seen in common variable immunodeficiency TCR beta sequences.

No antigen has been identified for these receptors. Only in-frame clones appear in the TCRdb table, and some are missing; sequencing was by immunoSEQ multiplex PCR. Recorded here are fewer than 12,000 clones, none singletons. The sequencing sample was made of peripheral blood mononuclear cells. These receptors were collected from a human donor with common variable immunodeficiency.

This clone came up a few times. The CDR3 is cut off 3 residues early in the read; its end comes from the germline J gene. The V call is TRBV7-9, the J call TRBJ2-7, with TRBD1 identical over 7 bases. The germline V gene has CDR1 SEHNR and CDR2 FQNEAQ (reference sequence). The ends lost 7 bases at V and 0 bases at J; junction bases unmatched: 0. The CDR3 sequence is 12 residues long. The CDR3 here is CASTGGSYEQYF. The DNA read from the CDR3 is TGTGCCAGCACAGGGGGCTCCTACGAG. Variable domain in full (rest from reference TRBV7-9 and TRBJ2-7): DTGVSQNPRHKITKRGQNVTFRCDPISEHNRLYWYRQTLGQGPEFLTYFQNEAQLEKSRLLSDRFSAERPKGSFSTLEIQRTEQGDSAMYLCASTGGSYEQYFGPGTRLTVT.

Only a few counts were recorded for this clone. The sequenced fragment ends 3 residues before the CDR3 boundary, so the rest is inferred from the germline J gene. This chain uses TRBV7-2 with TRBJ1-1, with TRBD1 matching over 9 bases. The trim removed 5 bases at V and 4 bases at J, leaving 8 bases unmatched. The germline CDR1 and CDR2 sequences are SGHTA and FQGNSA. CDR3 length: 15 amino acids. The CDR3 loop reads CASSPNRGLSTEAFF. The sequenced CDR3 bases are TGTGCCAGCAGCCCGAACAGGGGGCTGAGCACTGAA.

About this clone itself: The read terminates 3 residues before the CDR3 end, so the remaining end is supplied by the germline J gene. The V and J genes are TRBV18 and TRBJ2-1, with 7 bases identical to TRBD2. Losses at the gene ends were 3 bases for V and 4 bases for J; bases not matched to a gene: 9. The CDR3 sequence is 16 residues long. Per germline, CDR1 KGHSH and CDR2 LQKENI. The sequenced part of the CDR3 DNA is TGTGCCAGCTCACCCCCTAGCGGAGCAATATACAATGAG. Translated: CASSPPSGAIYNE. The full CDR3 sequence reads CASSPPSGAIYNEQFF. The full variable domain, with the rest looked up from reference TRBV18 and TRBJ2-1, is NAGVMQNPRHLVRRRGQEARLRCSPMKGHSHVYWYRQLPEEGLKFMVYLQKENIIDESGMPKERFSAEFPKEGPSILRIQQVVRGDSAAYFCASSPPSGAIYNEQFFGPGTRLTVL.

On this clone: The CDR3 goes on 3 residues after the read ends, and that part is filled in from the germline J gene. V and J are TRBV5-1 and TRBJ2-5; 14 bases agree with TRBD2. Germline CDR1 and CDR2: SGHRS and YFSETQ. Trimming removed 4 bases from V and 4 bases from J; junction bases left unmatched: 3. This CDR3 contains 15 residues. CDR3 region: CASSRGTSGRETQYF. The sequenced CDR3 bases are TGCGCCAGCAGCAGGGGGACTAGCGGGAGAGAGACC.

This clone appeared a few times. The read is 3 residues too short to cover the CDR3 end, so that end is filled in from the germline J gene. This sequence joins TRBV19 and TRBJ1-1; 9 bases are a match to TRBD1. This CDR3 spans 18 amino acids. Unmatched junction bases numbered 12, after V lost 0 bases and J lost 4 bases. The germline gives CDR1 LNHDA, CDR2 SQIVND (reference sequence). The part of the CDR3 DNA that was read is TGTGCCAGTAGTATAGATCGGTATGGGACAGGGATAGGCACTGAA. Its protein product is CASSIDRYGTGIGTE. The full-length CDR3 reads as CASSIDRYGTGIGTEAFF.

As to this clone: The read ends 3 residues before the CDR3 terminus; that terminus is restored from the germline J gene. V gene TRBV5-1 combines with J gene TRBJ1-5, with TRBD1 matching 8 bases. The CDR3 totals 13 residues. Germline CDR1 and CDR2: SGHRS and YFSETQ. After removal of 4 bases from V and 6 bases from J, the junction contained 3 bases not matched to a gene. CDR3 DNA, as far as it was read: TGCGCCAGCAGCACGGACAGGGCTCAGCCC. Protein sequence: CASSTDRAQP. The entire CDR3 protein reads CASSTDRAQPQHF.

This clone has only a few counts. The part of the CDR3 DNA that was read is TGTGCCAGCAGCTTAGCGGGGGCAGATACG. This encodes CASSLAGADT. The entire CDR3 is CASSLAGADTQYF. The V and J genes are TRBV7-3 and TRBJ2-3, with 7 bases that match TRBD2. With the read ending 3 residues before the CDR3 end, the germline J gene is used to fill in that end. Germline V gene data show CDR1 as SGHTA and CDR2 as FQGTGA. The CDR3 loop spans 13 amino acids. The ends lost 2 bases at V and 4 bases at J; junction bases unmatched: 0.

Notes on this clone: The observed sequence ends 3 residues before the CDR3 terminus, with the missing tail filled in from the germline J gene. V gene TRBV6-2 or TRBV6-3 combines with J gene TRBJ2-1, with 11 bases identical to TRBD2. V was clipped by 6 bases and J by 1 base; unmatched bases: 8. CDR1 is MNHEY and CDR2 is SVGEGT in the germline V gene. This CDR3 is 17 amino acids long. CDR3 loop: CASSRALAGVSYNEQFF. The part of the CDR3 DNA that was read is TGTGCCAGCAGCCGTGCACTAGCGGGAGTTTCCTACAATGAG.

About this clone itself: The read stops 3 residues short of the end of the CDR3; the missing end is completed from the germline J gene. The chain carries TRBV7-3 and TRBJ2-2; the D is unclear. The CDR3 has 13 residues. V dropped 5 bases and J dropped 6 bases, with 10 bases sitting between them. In germline, CDR1 is SGHTA, CDR2 FQGTGA. The CDR3 loop reads CASSPQRSGELFF. The part of the CDR3 DNA that was read is TGTGCCAGCAGCCCGCAAAGGTCCGGGGAG. Based on the CDR3 plus reference TRBV7-3 and TRBJ2-2, the full variable domain is GAGVSQTPSNKVTEKGKYVELRCDPISGHTALYWYRQSLGQGPEFLIYFQGTGAADDSGLPNDRFFAVRPEGSVSTLKIQRTERGDSAVYLCASSPQRSGELFFGEGSRLTVL.

This clone is labeled as medium-sized. Incomplete CDR3 DNA: TGTGCCAGCAGCTTAACGGCCGACAGGGGGCGTCGGGCAGATACG. This sequence encodes CASSLTADRGRRADT. The whole CDR3 is CASSLTADRGRRADTQYF. This sequence joins TRBV7-3 and TRBJ2-3; 10 bases agree with TRBD1. With the read ending 3 residues before the CDR3 end, the germline J gene is used to fill in that end. Germline assignment: CDR1 SGHTA and CDR2 FQGTGA. This CDR3 has 18 amino acids. After removal of 0 bases from V and 4 bases from J, the junction contained 10 bases not matched to a gene.

Points on this clone: Sequencing ends 3 residues short of the CDR3 end; the germline J gene provides the rest. V gene TRBV6-2 or TRBV6-3 combines with J gene TRBJ1-2; 7 positions match TRBD1. Germline V gives CDR1 MNHEY, CDR2 SVGEGT. CDR3 length equals 11 residues. The part of the CDR3 DNA that was read is TGTGCCAGCAGTACCGACAGGGTC. Translation gives CASSTDRV. The CDR3 in full is CASSTDRVYTF.

This clone counts as medium-sized. The read is 3 residues too short to cover the CDR3 end, so that end is filled in from the germline J gene. The chain is built from TRBV28 and TRBJ1-6, with 8 bases fitting TRBD1. The CDR3 is 17 residues long. CDR1 is MDHEN, CDR2 SYDVKM, per germline. Partial CDR3 DNA: TGTGCCAGCAGTTCCCCCTCCGGGACAGGTATTGGAAAGGCC. Encoded protein: CASSSPSGTGIGKA. The full CDR3 sequence reads CASSSPSGTGIGKALHF.

Concerning this clone: The missing CDR3 end, 3 residues past where the read stops, is filled in from the germline J gene. The chain combines TRBV18 with TRBJ2-1; tentative D call: TRBD2 (5 bases). This CDR3 region has 13 residues. Germline lookup yields CDR1 KGHSH and CDR2 LQKENI. Trimming removed 3 bases from V and 4 bases from J, with 7 bases in between. The sequenced CDR3 bases are TGTGCCAGCTCACCGACTACTTACAATGAG. As protein: CASSPTTYNE. The whole CDR3 is CASSPTTYNEQFF.

As for this clone: The observed sequence ends 3 residues before the CDR3 terminus, with the missing tail filled in from the germline J gene. V usage is TRBV19 and J usage is TRBJ1-2; perhaps TRBD1 as D (6 bases). The CDR3 runs 16 residues. The germline V and J ends were trimmed by 3 bases and 2 bases, with 16 bases remaining between them. Germline CDR1 is LNHDA and CDR2 is SQIVND (reference sequence). The part of the CDR3 DNA that was read is TGTGCCAGTAGTATGCCAGGGGCATCAAAGAACTATGGC. Translation gives CASSMPGASKNYG. The whole CDR3 sequence is CASSMPGASKNYGYTF.

This clone has only a few counts. The DNA ends 3 residues before the CDR3 does, and the rest of the CDR3 is filled in from the germline J gene. This chain uses TRBV2 with TRBJ2-3; possible D gene TRBD2, 5 bases. This CDR3 spans 15 amino acids. In germline, CDR1 is SNHLY, CDR2 FYNNEI. V gave up 6 bases and J gave up 1 base, with 14 bases separating them. The CDR3 reads CASRLDRTGTDTQYF. The part of the CDR3 DNA that was read is TGTGCCAGCAGGTTGGACCGGACTGGCACAGATACG.

This clone was seen a few times. Read coverage stops 3 residues before the CDR3 terminus; the germline J gene supplies the remainder. The chain combines TRBV7-9 with TRBJ2-5; 13 bases are shared with TRBD2. CDR3 length: 15 amino acids. Unmatched junction bases numbered 5, after V lost 4 bases and J lost 6 bases. Germline V gene data show CDR1 as SEHNR and CDR2 as FQNEAQ (reference sequence). The CDR3 sequence is CASSSSGLAGQTQYF. Incomplete CDR3 DNA: TGTGCCAGCAGCTCATCGGGACTAGCGGGACAGACC.

Only a few counts were recorded for this clone. The CDR3 DNA, read in part, is TGTGCCAGTAGGCAAGGGAGGGGGCCCAAAAACATT. Translating it yields CASRQGRGPKNI. In full, the CDR3 reads CASRQGRGPKNIQYF. The chain recombines TRBV19 with TRBJ2-4; the D gene could be TRBD1 or TRBD2 (7 bases each). The read falls 3 residues short of the CDR3 end, and the missing part is taken from the germline J gene. The V and J ends lost 6 bases and 2 bases respectively, with 14 bases between them. The CDR3 is 15 amino acids. Germline V CDR1 and CDR2: LNHDA, SQIVND (reference sequence).

This clone has more than one count but fewer than ten. The read ends 3 residues shy of where the CDR3 ends; the end is completed using the germline J gene. The chain links TRBV30 to TRBJ1-6, with D hard to call. The CDR3 runs to 14 residues. Trimming removed 5 bases at V and 1 base at J, with 9 bases between. CDR1 is GTSNPN, CDR2 SVGIG, per germline (reference sequence). This CDR3 is CAWRFGSYNSPLHF. The CDR3 bases that were read are TGTGCCTGGCGCTTCGGGTCCTATAATTCACCC.

Remarks on this clone: The limits of the CDR3 on the DNA are not certain, so only TCRdb's listed CDR3 is given. This chain links TRBV18 with TRBJ2-4; TRBD1 is the table's D call, not checked against the DNA. The CDR3 totals 15 residues, both ends included. Germline V gene sequence: CDR1 KGHSH, CDR2 LQKENI. The CDR3 here is CASSTLGQVKNIQYF.

Points on this clone: The read finishes 3 residues shy of the CDR3 end, and the germline J gene is used to complete it. This chain joins TRBV18 and TRBJ1-1; D call uncertain. There are 12 residues in the CDR3. Per the germline V gene, CDR1 is KGHSH and CDR2 is LQKENI. The ends were cut back, 1 base at V and 6 bases at J, with 6 bases in the middle. Incomplete CDR3 DNA: TGTGCCAGCTCACCACGAACAGCTGAA. Amino acids: CASSPRTAE. In full, the CDR3 reads CASSPRTAEAFF.

CDR3 loop: CASSSGLAGGGEQYF. CDR3 DNA (partial): TGTGCCAGTAGCTCAGGACTAGCGGGAGGTGGCGAG. The chain couples TRBV19 to TRBJ2-7; the match to TRBD2 covers 14 bases. The missing CDR3 end, 3 residues past where the read stops, is filled in from the germline J gene. The CDR3 totals 15 residues. Trimming removed 6 bases from V and 6 bases from J; junction bases left unmatched: 7. Germline V CDR1 and CDR2: LNHDA, SQIVND (reference sequence).

This clone has only a few counts. CDR3 sequence reads: CASSKDRAGENIQYF. The CDR3 DNA, read in part, is TGTGCCAGCAGCAAAGACAGGGCAGGGGAAAACATT. The V and J genes are TRBV7-2 and TRBJ2-4, with 7 bases identical to TRBD1. The read gets to within 3 residues of the CDR3 end, and the germline J gene fills in the rest. This CDR3 is built from 15 residues. Trimming cost V 5 bases and J 5 bases; bases outside gene matches: 9. CDR1 is SGHTA and CDR2 is FQGNSA in the germline V gene.

In this sample, this clone turned up a few times. The junction departs from germline at one end; a sequencing error may be responsible. The CDR3 end lies 3 residues beyond the end of the read and is filled in from the germline J gene. This sequence joins TRBV7-7 and TRBJ1-1; TRBD1 agrees at 9 bases. CDR1 and CDR2 (germline): SSHAT, FNYEAQ (reference sequence). The CDR3 runs to 15 residues. This CDR3 reads CASSPPGQGSTEAFF. CDR3 DNA (partial): TGTGCTAGCAGCCCACCGGGACAGGGATCCACTGAA.

To note about this clone: The read falls 3 residues short of the CDR3 end, and the missing part is taken from the germline J gene. This sequence joins TRBV30 and TRBJ1-1; tentative D call: TRBD1 (6 bases). Germline V CDR1 and CDR2: GTSNPN, SVGIG (reference sequence). CDR3 size: 13 residues. CDR3 bases read: TGTGCCTGGAGCAGGACAGACACCTCGGAG. Its translation is CAWSRTDTSE. The whole CDR3 reads CAWSRTDTSEAFF.

As regards this clone: Sequencing ends 3 residues short of the CDR3 end; the germline J gene provides the rest. The chain joins TRBV7-3 to TRBJ2-7; D is tentatively TRBD1 or TRBD2 (5 bases each). CDR3 length: 13 amino acids. The germline gives CDR1 SGHTA, CDR2 FQGTGA. V was cut by 3 bases and J by 4 bases, with 10 bases left in between. The covered CDR3 bases are TGTGCCAGCAGCTTGGGGCCGGGATACGAG. Its protein is CASSLGPGYE. The entire CDR3 protein is CASSLGPGYEQYF.

As to this clone: The CDR3 is cut off 3 residues early in the read; its end comes from the germline J gene. The V gene is TRBV19, the J gene TRBJ2-2; perhaps TRBD1 as D (6 bases). The CDR3 covers 16 residues. Looked up from germline, CDR1 is LNHDA and CDR2 is SQIVND (reference sequence). V was clipped by 6 bases and J by 1 base, with 15 bases between them. The CDR3 sequence: CASRRIPGQNTGELFF. The DNA read from the CDR3 is TGTGCCAGTAGGCGGATACCGGGACAGAACACCGGGGAG.

This clone has more than one count but fewer than ten. The read falls 3 residues short of the CDR3 end, and the missing part is taken from the germline J gene. This chain connects TRBV7-9 to TRBJ2-1; TRBD2 matches at 14 bases. The germline gives CDR1 SEHNR, CDR2 FQNEAQ (reference sequence). The CDR3 covers 14 residues. V shed 6 bases, J shed 9 bases, and the junction held 4 bases outside the gene matches. The CDR3 spells CASSPGLAGVEQFF. The sequenced part of the CDR3 DNA is TGTGCCAGCAGTCCGGGACTAGCGGGAGTTGAG.

This clone was found a few times. The sequenced CDR3 bases are TGTGCCAGCTCGGGACAAGCTAATTCACCC. Encoded protein: CASSGQANSP. The whole CDR3 reads CASSGQANSPLHF. The chain is built from TRBV7-3 and TRBJ1-6, with D possibly being TRBD1 (6 bases). The CDR3 end lies 3 residues beyond the end of the read and is filled in from the germline J gene. Germline V gene lookup returns CDR1 SGHTA and CDR2 FQGTGA. V shed 8 bases and J shed 6 bases, with 11 bases lying between them. The CDR3 consists of 13 residues. Based on the CDR3 plus reference TRBV7-3 and TRBJ1-6, the full variable domain is GAGVSQTPSNKVTEKGKYVELRCDPISGHTALYWYRQSLGQGPEFLIYFQGTGAADDSGLPNDRFFAVRPEGSVSTLKIQRTERGDSAVYLCASSGQANSPLHFGNGTRLTVT.

In this sample, this clone turned up a few times. With the read ending 3 residues before the CDR3 end, the germline J gene is used to fill in that end. V usage is TRBV7-6 and J usage is TRBJ2-1; weak D call: TRBD1 (6 bases). In germline, CDR1 is SGHVS, CDR2 FNYEAQ. The CDR3 sequence is 16 residues long. V was trimmed by 5 bases and J by 3 bases, leaving 17 bases between them. The CDR3 loop reads CASSPVGTMYYNEQFF. The part of the CDR3 DNA that was read is TGTGCCAGCAGCCCCGTCGGGACAATGTACTACAATGAG.

In the case of this clone: Read data end 3 residues before the CDR3 end; the end is taken from the germline J gene. The chain employs TRBV19 and TRBJ2-3; 9 nucleotides agree with TRBD2. Germline assignment: CDR1 LNHDA and CDR2 SQIVND (reference sequence). The CDR3 covers 15 residues. This CDR3 is CASSLLREGPGAQYF. The CDR3 DNA, read in part, is TGTGCCAGTAGTCTTCTGCGGGAGGGCCCGGGGGCG.